Below are 20 T cell receptor beta chains sequenced from a single sample in a study of blood T cell repertoires in COVID-19. TCRdb keeps only in-frame clones here, not all; method: immunoSEQ multiplex PCR. The data contain about 200,000 clones, 60% to 85% of them seen just once; the ten biggest clones take up 5.5%. The sequenced material came from peripheral blood. All receptors come from a woman in her seventies with acute or convalescent COVID-19.

V and J are TRBV5-6 and TRBJ2-5; D is perhaps TRBD1 (7 bases). This CDR3 has 16 residues. Looked up from germline, CDR1 is SGHDT and CDR2 is YYEEEE. The V end was cut by 4 bases, the J end by 2 bases, with 18 bases between. Written as DNA, the CDR3 is TGTGCCAGCAGCGGGGGGACAGCCGTACTACAAGAGACCCAGTACTTC. Translation gives CASSGGTAVLQETQYF.

This chain connects TRBV4-2 to TRBJ2-3; tentative D call: TRBD2 (6 bases). From germline, CDR1 is LGHNA and CDR2 YNFKEQ. The CDR3 extends over 14 amino acids. V dropped 1 base and J dropped 4 bases, with 9 bases sitting between them. CDR3 protein: CASSQGIAADTQYF. The CDR3 DNA reads TGTGCCAGCAGCCAAGGAATAGCGGCAGATACGCAGTATTTT.

In its sample, this clone was seen once. This rearrangement joins TRBV5-1 to TRBJ2-3; D may be TRBD2 (6 bases). Germline V gene data show CDR1 as SGHRS and CDR2 as YFSETQ. Trimming took 0 bases from V and 8 from J, leaving 13 bases between them. The CDR3 has 14 residues. CDR3 in amino acids: CASSLGSGVSTQYF. CDR3 DNA sequence: TGCGCCAGCAGCTTGGGGTCGGGAGTCTCTACGCAGTATTTT.

V and J are TRBV5-1 and TRBJ1-1, with 10 bases matching TRBD1. The CDR3 is made up of 15 amino acids. The germline CDR1 and CDR2 sequences are SGHRS and YFSETQ. Trimming took 0 bases from V and 5 from J; bases not matched to a gene: 4. CDR3: CASSLGGQGGTEAFF. CDR3 nucleotide sequence: TGCGCCAGCAGCTTGGGAGGACAGGGGGGAACTGAAGCTTTCTTT.

This clone was detected only once. The rearrangement joins TRBV28 to TRBJ2-7; 14 bases are shared with TRBD2. J lost 4 bases, V lost 6 bases, and 11 bases had no gene match. This CDR3 is 17 amino acids long. Germline V gene lookup returns CDR1 MDHEN and CDR2 SYDVKM. In DNA, the CDR3 is TGTGCCAGCAGGGCCCGGACTAGCGGGAGGTCGCGGTACGAGCAGTACTTC. Translated: CASRARTSGRSRYEQYF.

This sequence joins TRBV29-1 and TRBJ1-3, with D unresolved. The CDR3 is 13 residues long. The V and J ends lost 5 bases and 0 bases respectively, with 8 bases between them. Germline loops: CDR1 SQVTM, CDR2 ANQGSEA. CDR3 protein: CSVTTYSGNTIYF. CDR3 coding DNA: TGCAGCGTTACTACCTACTCTGGAAACACCATATATTTT.

The V call is TRBV28, the J call TRBJ1-5; D ambiguous. V shed 7 bases and J shed 0 bases, with 10 bases lying between them. CDR3 length: 14 residues. Germline V gene lookup returns CDR1 MDHEN and CDR2 SYDVKM. CDR3 sequence: CASTESYSNQPQHF. CDR3 DNA sequence: TGTGCCAGCACCGAATCCTATAGCAATCAGCCCCAGCATTTT.

This clone occurred a few times. The chain joins TRBV5-1 to TRBJ2-1; 8 bases line up with TRBD2. The CDR3 loop spans 13 amino acids. Germline V CDR1 and CDR2: SGHRS, YFSETQ. V shed 5 bases and J 9 bases; nucleotides not matched to a gene: 7. The CDR3 loop reads CASSFQREFEQFF. Here the CDR3 DNA reads TGCGCCAGCAGTTTTCAGCGGGAGTTTGAGCAGTTCTTC.

This chain joins TRBV15 and TRBJ2-7; the D gene is possibly TRBD1 (6 bases). V shed 3 bases and J shed 3 bases, with 18 bases lying between them. Germline V gene data show CDR1 as LNHNV and CDR2 as YYDKDF (reference sequence). The CDR3 is 16 residues long. The CDR3 nucleotides are TGTGCCACCAGCAGCAGTACAGGGACGGGTATCTACGAGCAGTACTTC. Translating gives CATSSSTGTGIYEQYF.

V and J are TRBV20-1 and TRBJ1-1; tentatively, D is TRBD1 (6 bases). This CDR3 is 15 amino acids long. Germline CDR1 DFQATT, CDR2 SNEGSKA (reference sequence). The V gene lost 3 bases and the J gene lost 0 bases, with 14 bases spanning the gap. The CDR3 nucleotides are TGCAGTGCTAGTAGTCAGGGGTCAGTGAACACTGAAGCTTTCTTT. Protein product: CSASSQGSVNTEAFF.

The chain carries TRBV6-1 and TRBJ2-3, with D possibly matching TRBD2 (6 bases). Germline loops: CDR1 MNHNS, CDR2 SASEGT. The V and J ends lost 2 bases and 1 base respectively, with 13 bases between them. The CDR3 spans 16 residues. The CDR3 DNA reads as TGTGCCAGCAGTGAATCGATGGGAGGCGGCACAGATACGCAGTATTTT. Translating gives CASSESMGGGTDTQYF.

The chain carries TRBV13 and TRBJ2-7; 11 positions agree with TRBD2. The germline V gene encodes CDR1 PRHDT and CDR2 FYEKMQ (reference sequence). The V segment lost 2 bases and the J segment 2 bases; nucleotides outside the gene matches: 11. CDR3 length equals 18 residues. As DNA, the CDR3 is TGTGCCAGCAGCTTAATTACTAGCGGGAGTCTTGGTCCCTACGAGCAGTACTTC. This codes for CASSLITSGSLGPYEQYF.

In this sample, this clone turned up once. This chain joins TRBV5-4 and TRBJ2-1, with 7 bases matching TRBD1. Unmatched junction bases numbered 10, after V lost 0 bases and J lost 10 bases. Germline assignment: CDR1 SGHNT and CDR2 YYREEE (reference sequence). This CDR3 is 15 amino acids long. CDR3 nucleotides: TGTGCCAGCAGCTTGGTTTACCCCCAGGACAGGGAGCAGTTCTTC. Residues: CASSLVYPQDREQFF.

The CDR3 DNA reads TGTGCCATCAGTGAACAGGCTAACTATGGCTACACCTTC. Encoded protein: CAISEQANYGYTF. The chain carries TRBV10-3 and TRBJ1-2; D is possibly TRBD1 (5 bases). From germline, CDR1 is ENHRY and CDR2 SYGVKD. V lost 3 bases and J 0 bases, leaving 5 bases between the germline ends. The CDR3 contains 13 residues.

The chain carries TRBV4-1 and TRBJ1-6, with D possibly being TRBD1 (5 bases). V dropped 1 base and J dropped 5 bases, with 9 bases sitting between them. Per the germline V gene, CDR1 is MGHRA and CDR2 is YSYEKL. This CDR3 is 15 amino acids long. CDR3 sequence reads: CASSQVPRDNSPLHF. As DNA, the CDR3 is TGCGCCAGCAGCCAAGTGCCCAGGGATAATTCACCCCTCCACTTT.

This clone was seen a handful of times. The chain has TRBV5-1 and TRBJ2-7; 9 nucleotides match TRBD2. This CDR3 has 16 residues. Trimming at V came to 7 bases and at J to 0 bases, leaving 11 bases not matched to a gene. CDR1 is SGHRS and CDR2 is YFSETQ in the germline V gene. The chain's CDR3 is CASRTSGQLSSYEQYF. In DNA form, the CDR3 reads TGCGCCAGCCGAACTAGCGGGCAACTTAGCTCCTACGAGCAGTACTTC. The variable domain in full, with the rest retrieved from reference TRBV5-1 and TRBJ2-7, is KAGVTQTPRYLIKTRGQQVTLSCSPISGHRSVSWYQQTPGQGLQFLFEYFSETQRNKGNFPGRFSGRQFSNSRSEMNVSTLELGDSALYLCASRTSGQLSSYEQYFGPGTRLTVT.

The chain is built from TRBV7-3 and TRBJ2-3; 10 bases agree with TRBD2. Germline CDR1 SGHTA, CDR2 FQGTGA. The CDR3 covers 16 residues. With V trimmed by 3 bases and J by 3 bases, 6 bases remained unmatched. The CDR3 coding sequence is TGTGCCAGCAGCTTGGCTAGCGGGAGTGGGACAGATACGCAGTATTTT. Translation gives CASSLASGSGTDTQYF.

The chain combines TRBV6-5 with TRBJ2-1; 7 nucleotides agree with TRBD2. CDR1 is MNHEY and CDR2 is SVGAGI in the germline V gene. The CDR3 consists of 14 residues. The J segment lost 3 bases and the V segment lost 8 bases, leaving 7 bases of the junction unmatched. The CDR3 nucleotides are TGTGCCAGCGTTGGGACTACAAACTACAATGAGCAGTTCTTC. It codes for CASVGTTNYNEQFF.

The J gene is TRBJ2-1, the V gene TRBV7-3, with D maybe TRBD2 (5 bases). There are 17 residues in the CDR3. Trimming removed 1 base at V and 7 bases at J, with 20 bases between. Germline CDR1 SGHTA, CDR2 FQGTGA. Written as DNA, the CDR3 is TGTGCCAGCAGCTTAATGCGTAGTGAGGGCCGATATAATGAGCAGTTCTTC. Translated: CASSLMRSEGRYNEQFF. Drawing the rest from reference TRBV7-3 and TRBJ2-1, the complete variable domain is GAGVSQTPSNKVTEKGKYVELRCDPISGHTALYWYRQSLGQGPEFLIYFQGTGAADDSGLPNDRFFAVRPEGSVSTLKIQRTERGDSAVYLCASSLMRSEGRYNEQFFGPGTRLTVL.

CDR3 amino acids: CASSSLAGVPFF. CDR3 in DNA: TGTGCCAGCAGCTCACTAGCGGGAGTTCCGTTCTTC. The V call is TRBV7-9, the J call TRBJ2-1, with 11 positions matching TRBD2. The germline V gene has CDR1 SEHNR and CDR2 FQNEAQ (reference sequence). The length of the CDR3 is 12 residues. V shed 4 bases and J 15 bases; nucleotides not matched to a gene: 5.